The 32 T cell receptor beta chains below come from one sample, sequenced in a study of shared clonotypes between healthy human individuals. Only in-frame clones appear in the TCRdb table, and some are missing; sequencing was by immunoSEQ multiplex PCR. Among around 1,000,000 clones listed, roughly 80% were seen once. The sequenced sample was memory CD4+ T cells from PBMCs. The sample's subset: CD45RA-negative fraction. These receptors all come from a man between 18 and 35 years old in good health. Some clones in this sample may be carry-over from other donors' samples.

The chain uses TRBV27 and TRBJ2-3, with 7 bases that match TRBD2. J gave up 9 bases and V 3 bases, and 9 bases lay outside the gene matches. Germline-derived CDR1 and CDR2 are MNHEY and SMNVEV (reference sequence). The CDR3 loop spans 14 amino acids. CDR3 region: CASSFFGGIGTQYF. The CDR3 DNA reads as TGTGCCAGCAGTTTTTTCGGGGGGATCGGGACGCAGTATTTT.

The chain combines TRBV11-1 with TRBJ2-3; D remains ambiguous. V was shortened by 5 bases and J by 0 bases, with 12 bases between the two germline ends. This CDR3 is built from 15 residues. Germline V gene sequence: CDR1 SGHAT, CDR2 FQDESV (reference sequence). CDR3 region: CASSRQTWSTDTQYF. CDR3 in DNA: TGTGCCAGCAGCCGCCAGACCTGGAGCACAGATACGCAGTATTTT.

This clone is a singleton in its sample. The chain uses TRBV7-2 and TRBJ1-2; tentative D call: TRBD1 (5 bases). Germline V CDR1 and CDR2: SGHTA, FQGNSA. The ends were cut back, 5 bases at V and 2 bases at J, with 18 bases in the middle. This CDR3 is built from 16 residues. The DNA for the CDR3 is TGTGCCAGCAGCACCAAAGATAAGGGGCTGAACTATGGCTACACCTTC. It translates to CASSTKDKGLNYGYTF.

About this clone: Other DNA sequences within the sample encode an identical CDR3. The V and J genes are TRBV28 and TRBJ1-5; the D is unclear. Germline V gene sequence: CDR1 MDHEN, CDR2 SYDVKM. The CDR3 runs to 13 residues. V dropped 1 base and J dropped 2 bases, with 3 bases sitting between them. The CDR3 spells CASSLYGNQPQHF. CDR3 in DNA: TGTGCCAGCAGTTTATATGGCAATCAGCCCCAGCATTTT.

The chain is built from TRBV5-1 and TRBJ2-7; TRBD2 agrees at 9 bases. The germline V gene has CDR1 SGHRS and CDR2 YFSETQ. The CDR3 runs 14 residues. Losses at the gene ends were 1 base for V and 6 bases for J; bases not matched to a gene: 5. CDR3 nucleotides: TGCGCCAGCAGCTTGACGGCGGGAGGGGTCGAGCAGTACTTC. Amino acids: CASSLTAGGVEQYF.

The chain links TRBV6-5 to TRBJ1-2; a possible D gene is TRBD1 (5 bases). The CDR3 consists of 15 residues. Germline CDR1 and CDR2: MNHEY and SVGAGI. The V end lost 5 bases, the J end lost 5 bases, and 18 bases lay between the germline ends. In DNA form, the CDR3 reads TGTGCCAGCAGTACGGAAAGGGGCGCAGGTTATGGCTACACCTTC. This sequence encodes CASSTERGAGYGYTF.

CDR3 in amino acids: CASSPPQTGNIQYF. The CDR3 nucleotides are TGTGCCAGCTCACCACCCCAGACAGGGAACATTCAGTACTTC. J is TRBJ2-4 and V is TRBV18; TRBD1 agrees at 7 bases. Germline CDR1 KGHSH, CDR2 LQKENI. With V trimmed by 0 bases and J by 7 bases, 3 bases remained unmatched. CDR3 length equals 14 residues.

The chain recombines TRBV4-3 with TRBJ2-5; perhaps TRBD1 as D (6 bases). The germline gives CDR1 LGHNA, CDR2 YSLEER. This CDR3 has 15 amino acids. V gave up 3 bases and J gave up 0 bases, with 11 bases separating them. Written as DNA, the CDR3 is TGCGCCAGCAGCCAGGCAGACAGGTACCAAGAGACCCAGTACTTC. Translated, it gives CASSQADRYQETQYF.

Details on this clone: A clone one base away is much larger, so this may be a read error. The identical CDR3 is also encoded by other nucleotide sequences in the sample. This rearrangement joins TRBV30 to TRBJ1-5; D is possibly TRBD1 (5 bases). This CDR3 spans 14 amino acids. Per the germline V gene, CDR1 is GTSNPN and CDR2 is SVGIG (reference sequence). Trimming stripped 2 bases from V and 2 bases from J, with 10 bases between. The CDR3 spells CAWSKGGGNQPQHF. For the CDR3, the DNA is TGTGCCTGGAGTAAAGGAGGGGGCAATCAGCCCCAGCATTTT. Full variable domain (missing parts from reference TRBV30 and TRBJ1-5): SQTIHQWPATLVQPVGSPLSLECTVEGTSNPNLYWYRQAAGRGLQLLFYSVGIGQISSEVPQNLSASRPQDRQFILSSKKLLLSDSGFYLCAWSKGGGNQPQHFGDGTRLSIL.

In its sample, this clone was seen many times. The sample has other DNA sequences that encode this CDR3 too. This chain links TRBV29-1 with TRBJ1-1; 7 bases match TRBD1. Germline lookup yields CDR1 SQVTM and CDR2 ANQGSEA. With 6 bases clipped from V and 0 bases from J, the junction kept 10 bases outside the gene matches. The CDR3 covers 15 residues. In DNA form, the CDR3 reads TGCAGCGTAAGACAGGGCTGGGGCATGAACACTGAAGCTTTCTTT. Its protein is CSVRQGWGMNTEAFF.

The chain links TRBV15 to TRBJ2-3; 9 bases match TRBD2. This CDR3 has 16 amino acids. V lost 3 bases, J lost 6 bases, and 10 bases stayed unmatched. The V gene's germline CDR1 is LNHNV and CDR2 YYDKDF (reference sequence). The CDR3 sequence is CATSSQAGGVTDTQYF. CDR3 in DNA: TGTGCCACCAGCAGTCAAGCGGGAGGAGTCACTGATACGCAGTATTTT.

The genes are TRBV19 and TRBJ1-2, with D possibly TRBD1 on 5 matching bases. Germline V gene lookup returns CDR1 LNHDA and CDR2 SQIVND (reference sequence). This CDR3 is built from 12 residues. V was shortened by 7 bases and J by 8 bases, with 14 bases between the two germline ends. CDR3 amino acids: CASMGRVGGYTF. As DNA, the CDR3 is TGTGCCAGTATGGGCAGGGTTGGCGGCTACACCTTC. Drawing the rest from reference TRBV19 and TRBJ1-2, the complete variable domain is DGGITQSPKYLFRKEGQNVTLSCEQNLNHDAMYWYRQDPGQGLRLIYYSQIVNDFQKGDIAEGYSVSREKKESFPLTVTSAQKNPTAFYLCASMGRVGGYTFGSGTRLTVV.

This clone appeared a few times. The gene calls are TRBV5-1 and TRBJ2-3, with 12 nucleotides matching TRBD2. V lost 5 bases, J lost 2 bases, and 6 bases stayed unmatched. The CDR3 is 16 residues long. Germline V gene sequence: CDR1 SGHRS, CDR2 YFSETQ. The DNA for the CDR3 is TGCGCCAGCAGAGAAACTAGCGGGAGGAACACAGATACGCAGTATTTT. Translated: CASRETSGRNTDTQYF.

The V and J genes are TRBV5-1 and TRBJ2-1; tentative D call: TRBD1 (6 bases). CDR1 is SGHRS and CDR2 is YFSETQ in the germline V gene. This CDR3 contains 16 residues. V was shortened by 1 base and J by 4 bases, with 15 bases between the two germline ends. In nucleotides, the CDR3 is TGCGCCAGCAGCTTGTCGTCTGGGGGCCTATACAATGAGCAGTTCTTC. Amino acid sequence: CASSLSSGGLYNEQFF.

The rearrangement links TRBV6-5 to TRBJ1-2; D is undetermined. The CDR3 consists of 14 residues. Germline lookup yields CDR1 MNHEY and CDR2 SVGAGI. The V end lost 0 bases, the J end lost 4 bases, and 9 bases lay between the germline ends. The CDR3 loop reads CASSYSQQRYGYTF. The CDR3 region has the DNA TGTGCCAGCAGTTACTCGCAACAACGCTATGGCTACACCTTC.

This clone was recorded only once. This sequence joins TRBV6-4 and TRBJ2-7; 11 bases agree with TRBD2. Trimming at V came to 6 bases and at J to 2 bases, leaving 12 bases not matched to a gene. The CDR3 contains 17 residues. Germline V CDR1 and CDR2: MRHNA, SNTAGT. CDR3: CASSELLRLAGPYEQYF. For the CDR3, the DNA is TGTGCCAGCAGCGAGCTTTTACGACTAGCGGGACCCTACGAGCAGTACTTC.

The genes are TRBV21-1 and TRBJ2-3; no DNA check was done on the table's D call, TRBD2. TRBV21-1 is a documented pseudogene. The CDR3 covers 15 residues. Written as DNA, the CDR3 is TGTGCCAGCAGCAAAGACCTCGGGAGCACAGATACGCAGTATTTT. It encodes CASSKDLGSTDTQYF.

The rearrangement joins TRBV7-3 to TRBJ2-3, with D hard to call. Germline CDR1 and CDR2: SGHTA and FQGTGA. This CDR3 has 17 amino acids. V was trimmed by 5 bases and J by 6 bases, leaving 24 bases between them. CDR3 residues: CASSQHPLSNPKDTQYF. In DNA form, the CDR3 reads TGTGCCAGCAGCCAGCACCCCCTATCCAACCCCAAGGATACGCAGTATTTT.

The CDR3 region is CASSYYKNYGYTF. CDR3 DNA: TGTGCCAGCAGTTACTACAAAAACTATGGCTACACCTTC. V is TRBV6-5 and J is TRBJ1-2; no clear D. The CDR3 consists of 13 residues. V was clipped by 1 base and J by 2 bases, with 5 bases between them. Per the germline V gene, CDR1 is MNHEY and CDR2 is SVGAGI.

In this sample, this clone turned up many times. The identical CDR3 is also encoded by other nucleotide sequences in the sample. The J gene is TRBJ1-5, the V gene TRBV27; unclear D gene. This CDR3 spans 12 amino acids. V was clipped by 2 bases and J by 6 bases, with 5 bases between them. Germline-derived CDR1 and CDR2 are MNHEY and SMNVEV (reference sequence). The CDR3, as DNA: TGTGCCAGCAGTTTACTGGGTCAGCCCCAGCATTTT. This translates into CASSLLGQPQHF.

The rearrangement uses TRBV9 and TRBJ2-5; maybe TRBD2 (5 bases). The V and J ends lost 9 bases and 5 bases respectively, with 11 bases between them. Germline V gives CDR1 SGDLS, CDR2 YYNGEE. CDR3 size: 11 residues. CDR3 region: CATPGRETQYF. As DNA, the CDR3 is TGTGCCACGCCGGGAAGGGAGACCCAGTACTTC.

The V call is TRBV18, the J call TRBJ1-5; 9 positions agree with TRBD1. The V gene's germline CDR1 is KGHSH and CDR2 LQKENI. CDR3 length: 15 amino acids. J lost 7 bases, V lost 3 bases, and 7 bases had no gene match. The CDR3 region is CASSPTRTGDQPQHF. The CDR3 DNA is TGTGCCAGCTCACCCACCCGGACAGGGGACCAGCCCCAGCATTTT.

CDR3 in amino acids: CASSILGKDTGELFF. The CDR3 DNA follows: TGTGCCAGCAGCATCCTAGGAAAGGACACCGGGGAGCTGTTTTTT. V gene TRBV5-4 combines with J gene TRBJ2-2; no clear D. This CDR3 is 15 amino acids long. V was pared by 4 bases and J by 3 bases, with 13 bases between. CDR1 and CDR2 (germline): SGHNT, YYREEE (reference sequence).

As regards this clone: A read error may produce the germline difference seen at one junction end. Other DNA sequences of this sample code for an identical CDR3. This chain connects TRBV28 to TRBJ2-3, with D perhaps matching TRBD1 (6 bases). This CDR3 spans 14 amino acids. Germline CDR1 and CDR2: MDHEN and SYDVKM. CDR3 region: CASSLGASTDTQYF. The CDR3 DNA reads TGTGCCAGCAGTTTGGGGGCCAGCACGGATACGCAGTATTTT.

About this clone itself: This may be a read error, as it is one base from a much larger clone. The chain joins TRBV7-9 to TRBJ2-3; maybe TRBD2 (6 bases). Trimming took off 5 bases at V and 10 bases at J, with 31 bases between the two ends. The CDR3 sequence is 18 residues long. Germline V gene lookup returns CDR1 SEHNR and CDR2 FQNEAQ (reference sequence). The DNA for the CDR3 is TGTGCCAGCAGCCCCTTGTTATCTACTCTAGCGAGAAGGATGGCGCAGTATTTT. Its protein is CASSPLLSTLARRMAQYF.

The V and J genes are TRBV29-1 and TRBJ2-2; D not certain. Trimming left V 2 bases short and J 1 base short, with 5 bases between. The CDR3 runs to 13 residues. Germline CDR1 and CDR2: SQVTM and ANQGSEA. CDR3: CSVESQNTGELFF. The DNA for the CDR3 is TGCAGCGTTGAATCCCAGAACACCGGGGAGCTGTTTTTT.

The CDR3: CASSSPTGGLSEAFF. CDR3 sequence (DNA): TGTGCCAGCAGTTCCCCGACAGGGGGCTTGTCTGAAGCTTTCTTT. This chain connects TRBV28 to TRBJ1-1; TRBD1 matches 10 bases. The J segment lost 6 bases and the V segment lost 4 bases, leaving 8 bases of the junction unmatched. CDR1 is MDHEN and CDR2 is SYDVKM in the germline V gene. CDR3 length: 15 amino acids.

This clone came up a few times. This chain uses TRBV6-5 with TRBJ1-2, with 11 bases aligning to TRBD1. Germline trimming cut 6 bases from V and 7 bases from J; bases unmatched to any gene: 4. Looked up from germline, CDR1 is MNHEY and CDR2 is SVGAGI. The CDR3 is 13 residues long. The CDR3 here is CASRTDRGLGYTF. Here the CDR3 DNA reads TGTGCCAGCAGGACGGACAGGGGGCTTGGCTACACCTTC.

J is TRBJ2-2 and V is TRBV6-5; D unclear. Germline CDR1 and CDR2: MNHEY and SVGAGI. The CDR3 loop spans 16 amino acids. V lost 4 bases, J lost 7 bases, and 19 bases lay in between. In nucleotides, the CDR3 is TGTGCCAGCAGTTCCCCATCACAAAGGATCGGCGGGGAGCTGTTTTTT. This sequence encodes CASSSPSQRIGGELFF.

This chain joins TRBV5-1 and TRBJ2-1; 8 nucleotides agree with TRBD1. Germline V gives CDR1 SGHRS, CDR2 YFSETQ. The CDR3 sequence is 16 residues long. Germline trimming cut 0 bases from V and 7 bases from J; bases unmatched to any gene: 9. CDR3 sequence: CASSLAYQGARNEQFF. CDR3 nucleotide sequence: TGCGCCAGCAGCTTGGCGTATCAGGGGGCGAGGAATGAGCAGTTCTTC. Using reference TRBV5-1 and TRBJ2-1 for the parts outside the CDR3, the full variable domain is KAGVTQTPRYLIKTRGQQVTLSCSPISGHRSVSWYQQTPGQGLQFLFEYFSETQRNKGNFPGRFSGRQFSNSRSEMNVSTLELGDSALYLCASSLAYQGARNEQFFGPGTRLTVL.

V gene TRBV25-1 combines with J gene TRBJ2-1, with TRBD1 as a possible D gene (6 bases). This CDR3 region has 15 residues. Germline V gene sequence: CDR1 MGHDK, CDR2 SYGVNS. Trimming took off 3 bases at V and 0 bases at J, with 9 bases between the two ends. CDR3 DNA: TGTGCCAGCAGTGAGGGGACACACTCCTACAATGAGCAGTTCTTC. The encoded protein is CASSEGTHSYNEQFF.

The V and J genes are TRBV5-1 and TRBJ1-4; D is unresolved. Trimming stripped 1 base from V and 8 bases from J, with 12 bases between. The germline CDR1 and CDR2 sequences are SGHRS and YFSETQ. This CDR3 is 14 amino acids long. The CDR3 region has the DNA TGCGCCAGCAGCTTGTACGAGACTTCCGAAAAACTGTTTTTT. This translates into CASSLYETSEKLFF.